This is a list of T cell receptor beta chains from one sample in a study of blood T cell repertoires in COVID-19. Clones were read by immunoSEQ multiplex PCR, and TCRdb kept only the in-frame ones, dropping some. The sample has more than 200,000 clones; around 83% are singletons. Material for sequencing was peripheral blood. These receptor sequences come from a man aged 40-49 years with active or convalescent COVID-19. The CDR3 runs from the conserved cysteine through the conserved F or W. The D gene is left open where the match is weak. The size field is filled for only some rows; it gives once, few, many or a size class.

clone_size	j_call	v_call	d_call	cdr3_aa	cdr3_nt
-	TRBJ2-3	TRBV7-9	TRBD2	CASSTAGGAQTDTQYF	TGTGCCAGCAGCACCGCGGGAGGGGCGCAGACAGATACGCAGTATTTT
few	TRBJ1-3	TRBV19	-	CASSIVGVSGNTIYF	TGTGCCAGTAGTATCGTCGGTGTCTCTGGAAACACCATATATTTT
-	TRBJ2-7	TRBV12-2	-	CASRLAGAKDEQYF	TGTGCAAGTCGCTTAGCGGGAGCAAAGGACGAGCAGTACTTC
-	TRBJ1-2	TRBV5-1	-	CASSPAPTGFILVGGYTF	TGCGCCAGCAGCCCCGCGCCGACAGGATTTATATTAGTGGGTGGCTACACCTTC
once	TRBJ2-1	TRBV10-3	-	CAISDGGQYNEQFF	TGTGCCATCAGTGACGGCGGCCAGTACAATGAGCAGTTCTTC
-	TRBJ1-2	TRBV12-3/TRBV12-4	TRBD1	CASSLGQGYGYTF	TGTGCCAGCAGTTTAGGACAGGGGTACGGCTACACCTTC
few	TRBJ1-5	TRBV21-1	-	CASSKGGGPKLDF	TGTGCCAGCAGCAAAGGTGGAGGTCCCAAGCTGGATTTT
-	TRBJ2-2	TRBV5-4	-	CASSLDGGGTGELFF	TGTGCCAGCAGCTTGGATGGGGGCGGCACCGGGGAGCTGTTTTTT
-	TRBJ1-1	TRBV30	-	CAWRLLDRNTEAFF	TGTGCCTGGAGACTATTGGACAGAAACACTGAAGCTTTCTTT
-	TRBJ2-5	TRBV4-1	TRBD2	CASSQVLAGGPRETQYF	TGCGCCAGCAGCCAAGTGCTAGCGGGGGGGCCAAGGGAGACCCAGTACTTC
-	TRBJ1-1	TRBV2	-	CASSDEFMNTEAFF	TGTGCCAGCAGTGACGAGTTCATGAACACTGAAGCTTTCTTT
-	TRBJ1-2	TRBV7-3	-	CASSPEPGDGYTF	TGTGCCAGCAGCCCGGAACCCGGGGATGGCTACACCTTC
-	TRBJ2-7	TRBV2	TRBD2	CASGGSGGYEQYF	TGTGCCAGCGGGGGGAGCGGGGGCTACGAGCAGTACTTC
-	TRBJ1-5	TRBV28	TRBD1	CASTQYQGARNQPQHF	TGTGCCAGCACCCAGTACCAGGGGGCGAGAAATCAGCCCCAGCATTTT
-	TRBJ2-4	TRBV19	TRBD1	CASQGQGKNIQYF	TGTGCCAGCCAGGGACAGGGTAAAAACATTCAGTACTTC
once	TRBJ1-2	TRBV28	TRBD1	CASSSQGAEVYGYTF	TGTGCCAGCAGTAGTCAGGGGGCGGAAGTCTATGGCTACACCTTC
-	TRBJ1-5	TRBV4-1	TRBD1	CASSQEIIQGVGSNQPQHF	TGCGCCAGCAGCCAAGAAATCATACAGGGGGTGGGGAGCAATCAGCCCCAGCATTTT
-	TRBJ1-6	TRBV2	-	CASSVPRQAVTNSPLHF	TGTGCCAGCAGTGTCCCGAGACAAGCAGTTACTAATTCACCCCTCCACTTT
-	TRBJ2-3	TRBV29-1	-	CSVERESDTQYF	TGCAGCGTTGAGAGGGAGTCGGATACGCAGTATTTT
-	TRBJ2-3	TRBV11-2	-	CASSPPGGLGYTQYF	TGTGCCAGCAGCCCCCCGGGGGGCCTTGGGTATACGCAGTATTTT
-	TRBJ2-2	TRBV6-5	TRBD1	CASRSGTGDTGELFF	TGTGCCAGCAGGTCCGGGACAGGGGACACCGGGGAGCTGTTTTTT
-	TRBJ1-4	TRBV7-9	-	CASSPGGEKLFF	TGTGCCAGCAGCCCCGGCGGAGAAAAACTGTTTTTT
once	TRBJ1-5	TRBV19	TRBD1	CASVPGQGNQPQHF	TGTGCCAGTGTCCCGGGACAGGGCAATCAGCCCCAGCATTTT
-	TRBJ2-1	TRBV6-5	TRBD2	CASTNLAGTYNEQFF	TGTGCCAGCACTAATCTAGCGGGGACCTACAATGAGCAGTTCTTC
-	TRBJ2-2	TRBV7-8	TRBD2	CASSPQRGKSTGELFF	TGTGCCAGCAGCCCGCAGCGGGGGAAATCCACCGGGGAGCTGTTTTTT
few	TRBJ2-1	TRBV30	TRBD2	CASRTSGNEQFF	TGTGCCTCCCGGACTAGCGGGAATGAGCAGTTCTTC
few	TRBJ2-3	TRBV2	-	CASSEFEQPTDTQYF	TGTGCCAGCAGTGAATTTGAACAGCCCACAGATACGCAGTATTTT
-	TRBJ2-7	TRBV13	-	CASTLRLGVGYEQYF	TGTGCCAGCACCCTACGGTTAGGGGTAGGGTACGAGCAGTACTTC
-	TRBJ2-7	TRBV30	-	CAWSVPGYEQYF	TGTGCCTGGAGTGTACCCGGGTACGAGCAGTACTTC
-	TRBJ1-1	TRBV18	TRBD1	CASSNRTGETEAFF	TGTGCCAGCTCAAACCGGACAGGGGAAACTGAAGCTTTCTTT
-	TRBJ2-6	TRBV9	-	CASSVRGDGANVLTF	TGTGCCAGCAGCGTCAGGGGTGACGGGGCCAACGTCCTGACTTTC
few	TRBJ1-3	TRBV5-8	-	CASSLKWTYGNTIYF	TGTGCCAGCAGCTTGAAATGGACATACGGAAACACCATATATTTT
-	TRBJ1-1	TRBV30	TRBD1	CAWTSDRVKGAFF	TGTGCCTGGACCAGTGACAGGGTAAAGGGAGCTTTCTTT
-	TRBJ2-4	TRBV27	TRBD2	CASSFGTNEQNIQYF	TGTGCCAGCAGTTTCGGGACTAACGAACAAAACATTCAGTACTTC
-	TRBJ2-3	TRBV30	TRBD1	CAGKPGQGRDTQYF	TGTGCCGGCAAACCGGGACAGGGAAGAGATACGCAGTATTTT
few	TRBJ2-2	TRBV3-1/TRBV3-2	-	CASSSTPPGELFF	TGTGCCAGCAGCTCGACACCCCCCGGGGAGCTGTTTTTT
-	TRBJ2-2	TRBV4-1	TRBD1	CASSSGAGGNTGELFF	TGCGCCAGCAGCTCCGGGGCAGGGGGAAACACCGGGGAGCTGTTTTTT
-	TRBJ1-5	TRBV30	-	CAWSYTGNQPQHF	TGTGCCTGGAGCTACACAGGGAATCAGCCCCAGCATTTT
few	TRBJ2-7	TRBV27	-	CASSIYPPTANPYEQYF	TGTGCCAGCAGTATCTATCCCCCAACTGCGAACCCCTACGAGCAGTACTTC
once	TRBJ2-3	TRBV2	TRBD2	CASGGLAGVADTQYF	TGTGCCAGCGGGGGACTAGCGGGAGTTGCAGATACGCAGTATTTT
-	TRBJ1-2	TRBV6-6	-	CASSLGGVDGYTF	TGTGCCAGCAGTTTAGGGGGGGTTGATGGCTACACCTTC